One sample yielded the 22 T cell receptor beta chains listed below, sequenced in a study of PD-L1 blockade in urothelial cancer. Libraries were prepared by immunoSEQ multiplex PCR; TCRdb keeps only in-frame clonotypes and omits some of them. The sample lists 40,000 to 50,000 clones; 80% to 90% were seen once. Time point defined: pretreatment peripheral blood. Specimen: PBMCs, collected around atezolizumab (anti-PD-L1) treatment. The receptors derive from a man aged 70-80 years with urothelial cancer.

V and J are TRBV5-4 and TRBJ1-3, with 9 nucleotides matching TRBD1. The CDR3 runs 18 residues. Trimming at V came to 1 base and at J to 0 bases, leaving 8 bases not matched to a gene. Germline V gene data show CDR1 as SGHNT and CDR2 as YYREEE (reference sequence). CDR3 sequence (DNA): TGTGCCAGCAGCTTGAGGGGCACAGGGGGCCTCTCTGGAAACACCATATATTTT. Translating it yields CASSLRGTGGLSGNTIYF.

In its sample, this clone was seen a few times. This chain connects TRBV14 to TRBJ1-1, with D tentatively TRBD1 (6 bases). CDR1 is SGHDN, CDR2 FVKESK, per germline. CDR3 length: 15 amino acids. V lost 1 base to trimming and J lost 2 bases, with 11 bases between them. DNA of the CDR3: TGTGCCAGCAGCCAAGCGAGGGGGGGAAACACTGAAGCTTTCTTT. It encodes CASSQARGGNTEAFF.

CDR3 region: CASSLNPQQRGGGDTQYF. CDR3 coding DNA: TGTGCCAGCAGCTTAAACCCCCAACAGCGGGGGGGCGGAGATACGCAGTATTTT. This chain connects TRBV7-3 to TRBJ2-3; 10 bases agree with TRBD2. Per the germline V gene, CDR1 is SGHTA and CDR2 is FQGTGA. CDR3 length equals 18 residues. The junction had 12 bases not matched to a gene; V was cut back by 1 base and J by 5 bases.

The genes are TRBV19 and TRBJ2-7, with TRBD1 as a possible D gene (6 bases). Germline V gene lookup returns CDR1 LNHDA and CDR2 SQIVND (reference sequence). CDR3 size: 17 residues. Trimming removed 5 bases from V and 6 bases from J, with 26 bases in between. The CDR3 DNA reads as TGTGCCAGTAGTGCAAAACTACAGGGTGGTGGATCGGGCGAGCAGTACTTC. This gives the protein CASSAKLQGGGSGEQYF.

The chain employs TRBV5-6 and TRBJ2-2; 7 bases are shared with TRBD2. Germline V gene sequence: CDR1 SGHDT, CDR2 YYEEEE. This CDR3 has 16 residues. Losses at the gene ends were 4 bases for V and 0 bases for J; bases not matched to a gene: 6. CDR3 sequence: CASSRPSGTNTGELFF. As DNA, the CDR3 is TGTGCCAGCAGCCGACCTAGCGGTACGAACACCGGGGAGCTGTTTTTT.

The chain has TRBV4-2 and TRBJ1-1, with a tentative D call TRBD1 (5 bases). CDR3 length equals 15 residues. Trimming removed 2 bases at V and 0 bases at J, with 10 bases between. The germline gives CDR1 LGHNA, CDR2 YNFKEQ. The CDR3 loop is CASSQLDRLNTEAFF. CDR3 coding DNA: TGTGCCAGCAGCCAACTTGACAGATTGAACACTGAAGCTTTCTTT.

This clone was detected only once. The rearrangement links TRBV7-2 to TRBJ1-5, with D perhaps TRBD1 (5 bases). CDR3 length equals 14 residues. V was shortened by 2 bases and J by 4 bases, with 9 bases between the two germline ends. Germline lookup yields CDR1 SGHTA and CDR2 FQGNSA. This CDR3 is CASSLRGGNQPQHF. Here the CDR3 DNA reads TGTGCCAGCAGCTTACGGGGGGGGAATCAGCCCCAGCATTTT. The variable domain in full, completed from reference TRBV7-2 and TRBJ1-5, reads GAGVSQSPSNKVTEKGKDVELRCDPISGHTALYWYRQSLGQGLEFLIYFQGNSAPDKSGLPSDRFSAERTGGSVSTLTIQRTQQEDSAVYLCASSLRGGNQPQHFGDGTRLSIL.

J is TRBJ2-1 and V is TRBV18; possible D gene TRBD2, 5 bases. This CDR3 contains 14 residues. V lost 4 bases and J lost 6, with 13 bases in between. The germline gives CDR1 KGHSH, CDR2 LQKENI. CDR3 region: CASSRSGYGNEQFF. The DNA for the CDR3 is TGTGCCAGCTCACGGAGCGGTTACGGCAATGAGCAGTTCTTC.

The J gene is TRBJ1-4, the V gene TRBV7-9; no clear D gene. This CDR3 contains 15 residues. Germline values: CDR1 SEHNR, CDR2 FQNEAQ (reference sequence). V shed 4 bases and J shed 0 bases, with 9 bases lying between them. This CDR3 reads CASSYNIATNEKLFF. CDR3 nucleotides: TGTGCCAGCAGCTACAATATTGCAACTAATGAAAAACTGTTTTTT. Full variable domain (rest looked up from reference TRBV7-9 and TRBJ1-4): DTGVSQNPRHKITKRGQNVTFRCDPISEHNRLYWYRQTLGQGPEFLTYFQNEAQLEKSRLLSDRFSAERPKGSFSTLEIQRTEQGDSAMYLCASSYNIATNEKLFFGSGTQLSVL.

This chain links TRBV6-5 with TRBJ1-2, with a weak D call TRBD1 (5 bases). Looked up from germline, CDR1 is MNHEY and CDR2 is SVGAGI. The V gene lost 6 bases and the J gene lost 4 bases, with 18 bases spanning the gap. The CDR3 length is 15 residues. CDR3 sequence: CASSTGGGFGYGYTF. CDR3 in DNA: TGTGCCAGCAGCACGGGGGGAGGTTTTGGCTATGGCTACACCTTC.

J is TRBJ2-1 and V is TRBV27; a weak D match, TRBD2 (6 bases). The CDR3 extends over 12 amino acids. V was trimmed by 6 bases and J by 16 bases, leaving 19 bases between them. The germline gives CDR1 MNHEY, CDR2 SMNVEV (reference sequence). The CDR3 DNA is TGTGCCAGCAGACGGAGCGGCGCTAGCGTATTCTTC. It specifies CASRRSGASVFF.

The V gene is TRBV6-1, the J gene TRBJ1-4; D is ambiguous. The germline gives CDR1 MNHNS, CDR2 SASEGT. The CDR3 spans 14 residues. The ends were cut back, 6 bases at V and 8 bases at J, with 16 bases in the middle. The CDR3 bases are TGTGCCAGCAGCTCGGGCGGGGAGTCAGAAAAACTGTTTTTT. Amino acid sequence: CASSSGGESEKLFF.

The CDR3 region is CASSLAGLAGDEQFF. The CDR3 bases are TGCGCCAGCAGCTTGGCCGGGCTAGCGGGAGACGAGCAGTTCTTC. This chain links TRBV5-1 with TRBJ2-1, with 10 bases aligning to TRBD2. Germline lookup yields CDR1 SGHRS and CDR2 YFSETQ. CDR3 length equals 15 residues. V trimming: 0 bases; J trimming: 10 bases; junction bases outside the gene matches: 7. The full variable domain, completed using reference TRBV5-1 and TRBJ2-1, is KAGVTQTPRYLIKTRGQQVTLSCSPISGHRSVSWYQQTPGQGLQFLFEYFSETQRNKGNFPGRFSGRQFSNSRSEMNVSTLELGDSALYLCASSLAGLAGDEQFFGPGTRLTVL.

This chain joins TRBV4-1 and TRBJ1-3; D may be TRBD1 (6 bases). The CDR3 sequence is 17 residues long. Trimming cost V 0 bases and J 7 bases, with 19 bases left between them. CDR1 is MGHRA and CDR2 is YSYEKL in the germline V gene. In nucleotides, the CDR3 is TGCGCCAGCAGCCAAGAGTCGGGAACAGGGTACGGGAACACCATATATTTT. Translating it yields CASSQESGTGYGNTIYF.

The chain combines TRBV15 with TRBJ2-5; perhaps TRBD2 as D (5 bases). The CDR3 length is 14 residues. Germline-derived CDR1 and CDR2 are LNHNV and YYDKDF (reference sequence). The germline V and J ends were trimmed by 1 base and 2 bases, with 8 bases remaining between them. In nucleotides, the CDR3 is TGTGCCACCAGCAGAGGGCGGGTTCAAGAGACCCAGTACTTC. This translates into CATSRGRVQETQYF.

The chain is built from TRBV5-4 and TRBJ1-5, with D possibly being TRBD1 (5 bases). Germline-derived CDR1 and CDR2 are SGHNT and YYREEE (reference sequence). Trimming cost V 0 bases and J 5 bases, with 15 bases left between them. CDR3 length: 16 amino acids. This chain's CDR3 is CASSLVGREGYQPQHF. In nucleotides, the CDR3 is TGTGCCAGCAGCTTGGTGGGCAGGGAGGGCTATCAGCCCCAGCATTTT.

The CDR3 DNA is TGTGCCAGCAGACGTAGTTATGCCGGTCGCTATGGCTACACCTTC. This translates into CASRRSYAGRYGYTF. The chain joins TRBV6-5 to TRBJ1-2, with D unclear. V was clipped by 6 bases and J by 4 bases, with 18 bases between them. The CDR3 is 15 amino acids. Germline V CDR1 and CDR2: MNHEY, SVGAGI.

V and J are TRBV7-2 and TRBJ2-1; D is undetermined. V gave up 3 bases and J gave up 14 bases, with 14 bases separating them. CDR3 length equals 12 residues. Per germline, CDR1 SGHTA and CDR2 FQGNSA. The CDR3 protein is CASSFPLDREFF. The CDR3 DNA sequence: TGTGCCAGCAGCTTCCCACTCGACCGGGAGTTCTTC.

V is TRBV6-5 and J is TRBJ2-5; no reliable D call. This CDR3 is 13 amino acids long. With 6 bases removed from V and 3 bases from J, the gap between germline ends came to 11 bases. CDR1 and CDR2 (germline): MNHEY, SVGAGI. This CDR3 is CASRPPGKETQYF. The DNA for the CDR3 is TGTGCCAGCAGACCACCGGGTAAAGAGACCCAGTACTTC.

The chain links TRBV30 to TRBJ2-7; TRBD1 matches at 7 bases. J lost 1 base, V lost 3 bases, and 0 bases had no gene match. CDR1 is GTSNPN, CDR2 SVGIG, per germline (reference sequence). The CDR3 is made up of 12 amino acids. The CDR3 nucleotides are TGTGCCTGGAGACAGGGGTCCTACGAGCAGTACTTC. As protein: CAWRQGSYEQYF.

The CDR3 DNA reads TGTGCCAGCAGCGTAGCGGGGAGCACCGGGGAGCTGTTTTTT. Residues: CASSVAGSTGELFF. This sequence joins TRBV9 and TRBJ2-2; a possible D gene is TRBD2 (5 bases). The germline V gene encodes CDR1 SGDLS and CDR2 YYNGEE. The CDR3 consists of 14 residues. V lost 0 bases, J lost 4 bases, and 7 bases lay in between. The full variable domain, in which reference TRBV9 and TRBJ2-2 provide the parts outside the CDR3, is DSGVTQTPKHLITATGQRVTLRCSPRSGDLSVYWYQQSLDQGLQFLIQYYNGEERAKGNILERFSAQQFPDLHSELNLSSLELGDSALYFCASSVAGSTGELFFGEGSRLTVL.

The chain links TRBV9 to TRBJ1-1, with 10 bases identical to TRBD1. The CDR3 runs to 16 residues. The J segment lost 6 bases and the V segment lost 0 bases, leaving 8 bases of the junction unmatched. CDR1 and CDR2 from the germline V gene are SGDLS and YYNGEE. The CDR3 DNA is TGTGCCAGCAGCGTAGAGGGGGACAGGGGAGTCGCTGAAGCTTTCTTT. Its translation: CASSVEGDRGVAEAFF. The whole variable domain, remainder taken from reference TRBV9 and TRBJ1-1, is DSGVTQTPKHLITATGQRVTLRCSPRSGDLSVYWYQQSLDQGLQFLIQYYNGEERAKGNILERFSAQQFPDLHSELNLSSLELGDSALYFCASSVEGDRGVAEAFFGQGTRLTVV.